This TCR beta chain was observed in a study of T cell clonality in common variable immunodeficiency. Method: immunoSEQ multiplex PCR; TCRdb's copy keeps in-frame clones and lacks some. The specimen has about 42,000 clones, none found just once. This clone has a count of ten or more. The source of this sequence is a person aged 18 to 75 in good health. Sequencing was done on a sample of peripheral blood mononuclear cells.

The CDR3 reads CASGLVTGTGNQPQHF. The covered CDR3 bases are TGTGCTAGTGGTTTGGTAACCGGGACAGGTAATCAGCCC. The chain carries TRBV12-5 and TRBJ1-5, with 8 bases lining up with TRBD1. The observed sequence ends 3 residues before the CDR3 terminus, with the missing tail filled in from the germline J gene. Trimming took 0 bases from V and 4 from J; bases not matched to a gene: 5. This CDR3 contains 16 residues. The germline V gene encodes CDR1 LGHNT and CDR2 FRNRAP.